This TCR beta chain was identified during a study of blood T cell repertoires in COVID-19. As for the study in general: PBMCs, B-cell-depleted T cells, or T cells were the source of the cDNA or gDNA that made up the material.

In the source study's methods: Reference gene primer amplification gave estimated nucleated cell counts. Profiling relied on immunoSEQ multiplex PCR, and the TCRdb table lists in-frame clones only, not all of them. V and J calls and clone size are copied from that table; D and trimming were computed from the DNA. The sample has 65,000 to 75,000 clones, about nine tenths seen once. Germline assignment: CDR1 MNHEY and CDR2 SVGAGI. V gave up 6 bases and J gave up 5 bases, with 8 bases separating them. The CDR3 extends over 12 amino acids. The rearrangement joins TRBV6-5 to TRBJ2-1; D unclear. This sequence was found in a man between 50 and 59 years old with acute or convalescent COVID-19. Sequencing was done on a sample of peripheral blood. The CDR3 spells CASSASDNEQFF. The CDR3 coding sequence is TGTGCCAGCAGCGCTTCGGACAATGAGCAGTTCTTC.